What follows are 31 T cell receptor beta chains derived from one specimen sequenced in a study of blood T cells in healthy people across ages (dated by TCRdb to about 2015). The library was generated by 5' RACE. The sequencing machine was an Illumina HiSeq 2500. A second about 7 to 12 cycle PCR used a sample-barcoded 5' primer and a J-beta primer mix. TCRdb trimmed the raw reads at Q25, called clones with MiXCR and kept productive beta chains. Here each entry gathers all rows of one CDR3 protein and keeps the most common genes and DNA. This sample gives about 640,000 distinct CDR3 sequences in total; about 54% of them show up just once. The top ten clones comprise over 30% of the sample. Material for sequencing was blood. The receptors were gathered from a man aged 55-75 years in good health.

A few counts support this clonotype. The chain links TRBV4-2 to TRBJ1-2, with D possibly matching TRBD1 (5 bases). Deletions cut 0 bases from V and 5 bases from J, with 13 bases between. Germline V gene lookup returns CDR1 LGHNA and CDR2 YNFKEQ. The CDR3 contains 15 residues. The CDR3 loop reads CASSQELAGIYGYTF. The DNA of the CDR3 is TGTGCCAGCAGCCAAGAGTTGGCAGGGATATATGGCTACACCTTC.

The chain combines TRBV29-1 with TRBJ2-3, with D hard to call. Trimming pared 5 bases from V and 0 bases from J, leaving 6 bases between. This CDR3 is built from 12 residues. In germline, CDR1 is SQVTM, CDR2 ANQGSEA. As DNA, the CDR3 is TGCAGCGTTTCGACTAGCACAGATACGCAGTATTTT. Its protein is CSVSTSTDTQYF.

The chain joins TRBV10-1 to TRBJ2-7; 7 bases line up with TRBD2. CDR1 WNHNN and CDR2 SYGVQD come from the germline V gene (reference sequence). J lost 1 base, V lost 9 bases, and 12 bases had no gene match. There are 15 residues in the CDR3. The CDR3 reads CARTQRAGFSYEQYF. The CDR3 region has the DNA TGCGCCAGGACTCAACGAGCGGGGTTTTCCTACGAGCAGTACTTC.

For the CDR3, the DNA is TGCGCCAGCAGCTTAGGGACAGGGAACTCCTACGAGCAGTACTTC. Its translation is CASSLGTGNSYEQYF. The rearrangement links TRBV5-1 to TRBJ2-7, with 9 bases aligning to TRBD1. The CDR3 is made up of 15 amino acids. CDR1 and CDR2 (germline): SGHRS, YFSETQ. The ends lost 2 bases at V and 0 bases at J; junction bases unmatched: 3.

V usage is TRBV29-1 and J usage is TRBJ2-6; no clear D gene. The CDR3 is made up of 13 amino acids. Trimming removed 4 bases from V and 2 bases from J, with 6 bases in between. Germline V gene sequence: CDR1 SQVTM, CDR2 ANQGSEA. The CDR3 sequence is CSVAGAGANVLTF. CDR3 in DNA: TGCAGCGTTGCGGGCGCTGGGGCCAACGTCCTGACTTTC.

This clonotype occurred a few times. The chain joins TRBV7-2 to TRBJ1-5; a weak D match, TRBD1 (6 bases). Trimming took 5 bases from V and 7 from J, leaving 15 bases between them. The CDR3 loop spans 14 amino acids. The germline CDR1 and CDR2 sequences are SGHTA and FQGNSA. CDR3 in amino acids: CASSTGSSNQPQHF. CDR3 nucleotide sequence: TGTGCCAGCAGCACAGGGAGCTCGAACCAGCCCCAGCATTTT.

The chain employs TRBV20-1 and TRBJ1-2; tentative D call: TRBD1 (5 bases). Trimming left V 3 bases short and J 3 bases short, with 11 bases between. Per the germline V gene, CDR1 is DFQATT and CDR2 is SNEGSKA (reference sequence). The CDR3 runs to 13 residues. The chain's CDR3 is CSASRQGYYGYTF. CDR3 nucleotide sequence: TGCAGTGCTAGTCGGCAGGGTTACTATGGCTACACCTTC.

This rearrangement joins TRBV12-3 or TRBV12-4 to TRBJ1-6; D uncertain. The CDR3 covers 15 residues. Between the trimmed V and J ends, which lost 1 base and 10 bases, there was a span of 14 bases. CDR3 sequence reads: CASSLDLGSTSPLHF. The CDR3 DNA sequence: TGTGCCAGCAGTTTAGATTTGGGGTCGACCTCACCCCTCCACTTT.

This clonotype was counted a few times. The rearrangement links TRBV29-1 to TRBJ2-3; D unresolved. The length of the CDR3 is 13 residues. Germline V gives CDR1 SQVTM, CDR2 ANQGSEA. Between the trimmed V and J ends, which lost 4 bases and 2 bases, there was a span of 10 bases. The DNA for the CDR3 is TGCAGCGTTGCGGGCAGGTACACAGATACGCAGTATTTT. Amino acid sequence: CSVAGRYTDTQYF.

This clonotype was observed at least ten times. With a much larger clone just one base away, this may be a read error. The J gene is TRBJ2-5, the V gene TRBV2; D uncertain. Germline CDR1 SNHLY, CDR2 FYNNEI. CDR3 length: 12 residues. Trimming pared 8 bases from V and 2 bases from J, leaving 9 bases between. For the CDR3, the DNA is TGTGCCAGCGCGCAGCTACAAGAGACCCAGTACTTC. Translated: CASAQLQETQYF.

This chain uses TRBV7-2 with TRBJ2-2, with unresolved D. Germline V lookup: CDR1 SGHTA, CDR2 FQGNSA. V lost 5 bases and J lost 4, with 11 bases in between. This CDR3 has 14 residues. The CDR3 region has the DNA TGTGCCAGCAGCCCTGACGAAGGCACCGGGGAGCTGTTTTTT. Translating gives CASSPDEGTGELFF.

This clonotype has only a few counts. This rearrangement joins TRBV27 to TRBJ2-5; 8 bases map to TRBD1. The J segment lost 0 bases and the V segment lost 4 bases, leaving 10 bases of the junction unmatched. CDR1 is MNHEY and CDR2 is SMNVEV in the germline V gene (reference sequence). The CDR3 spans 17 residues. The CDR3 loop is CASSSVTGGMYQETQYF. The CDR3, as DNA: TGTGCCAGCAGTTCAGTTACAGGGGGGATGTACCAAGAGACCCAGTACTTC.

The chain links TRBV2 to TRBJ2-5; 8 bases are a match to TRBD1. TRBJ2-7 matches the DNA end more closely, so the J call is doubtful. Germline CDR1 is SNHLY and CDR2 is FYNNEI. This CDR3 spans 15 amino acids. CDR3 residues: CASSDGAGGRNEQYF. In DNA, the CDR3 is TGTGCCAGCAGTGACGGGGCAGGGGGCAGGAACGAGCAGTACTTC.

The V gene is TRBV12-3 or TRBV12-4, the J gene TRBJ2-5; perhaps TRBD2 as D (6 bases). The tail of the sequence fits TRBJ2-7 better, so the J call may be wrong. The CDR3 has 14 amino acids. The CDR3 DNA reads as TGTGCCAGCAGCCTCGTGGGGGGACTCTACGAGCAGTACTTC. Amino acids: CASSLVGGLYEQYF.

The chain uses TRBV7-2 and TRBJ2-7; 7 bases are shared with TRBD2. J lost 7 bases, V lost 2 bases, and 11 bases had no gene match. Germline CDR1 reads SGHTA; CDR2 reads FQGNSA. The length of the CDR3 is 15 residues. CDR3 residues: CASSLSGAPYNEQYF. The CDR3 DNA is TGTGCCAGCAGCTTAAGCGGGGCCCCCTACAATGAGCAGTACTTC.

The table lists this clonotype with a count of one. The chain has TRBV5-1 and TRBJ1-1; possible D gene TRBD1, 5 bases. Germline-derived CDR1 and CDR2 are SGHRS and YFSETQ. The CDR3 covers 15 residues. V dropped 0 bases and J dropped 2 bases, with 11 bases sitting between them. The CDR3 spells CASSLAVGANTEAFF. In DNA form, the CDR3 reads TGCGCCAGCAGCTTGGCCGTCGGGGCTAACACTGAAGCTTTCTTT.

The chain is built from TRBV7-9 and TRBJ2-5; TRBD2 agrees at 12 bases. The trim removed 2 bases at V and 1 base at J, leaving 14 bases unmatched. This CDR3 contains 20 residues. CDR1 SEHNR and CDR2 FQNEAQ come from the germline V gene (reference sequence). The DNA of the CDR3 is TGTGCCAGCAGCTTATTTCGTTGGGATACTAGCGGGGGGCCCCAAGAGACCCAGTACTTC. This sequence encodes CASSLFRWDTSGGPQETQYF.

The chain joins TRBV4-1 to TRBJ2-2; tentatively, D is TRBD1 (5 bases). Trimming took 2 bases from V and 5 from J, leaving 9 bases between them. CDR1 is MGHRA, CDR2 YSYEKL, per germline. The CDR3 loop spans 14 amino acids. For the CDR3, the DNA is TGCGCCAGCAGCCAATCCAGGGCGACCGGGGAGCTGTTTTTT. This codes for CASSQSRATGELFF.

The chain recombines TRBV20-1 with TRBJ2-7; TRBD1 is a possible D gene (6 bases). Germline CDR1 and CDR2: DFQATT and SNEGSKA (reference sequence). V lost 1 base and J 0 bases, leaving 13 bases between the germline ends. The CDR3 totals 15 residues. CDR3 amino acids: CSARGLQGSSYEQYF. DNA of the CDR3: TGCAGTGCTAGAGGACTACAGGGCAGCTCCTACGAGCAGTACTTC.

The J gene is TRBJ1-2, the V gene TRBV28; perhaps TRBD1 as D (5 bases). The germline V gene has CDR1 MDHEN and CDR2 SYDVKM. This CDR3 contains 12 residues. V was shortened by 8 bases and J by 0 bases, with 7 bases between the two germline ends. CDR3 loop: CASDSPNYGYTF. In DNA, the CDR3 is TGTGCCAGCGACAGCCCTAACTATGGCTACACCTTC.

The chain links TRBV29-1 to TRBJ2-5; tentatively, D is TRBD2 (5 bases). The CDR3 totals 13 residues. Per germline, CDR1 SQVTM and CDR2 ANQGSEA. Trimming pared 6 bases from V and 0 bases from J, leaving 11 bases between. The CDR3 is CSVRSGNQETQYF. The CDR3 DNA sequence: TGCAGCGTACGTTCGGGGAACCAAGAGACCCAGTACTTC.

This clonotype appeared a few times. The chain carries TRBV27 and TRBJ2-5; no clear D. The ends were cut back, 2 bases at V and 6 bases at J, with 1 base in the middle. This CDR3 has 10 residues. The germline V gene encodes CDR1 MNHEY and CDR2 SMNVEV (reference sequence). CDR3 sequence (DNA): TGTGCCAGCAGTTTAAAGACCCAGTACTTC. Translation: CASSLKTQYF.

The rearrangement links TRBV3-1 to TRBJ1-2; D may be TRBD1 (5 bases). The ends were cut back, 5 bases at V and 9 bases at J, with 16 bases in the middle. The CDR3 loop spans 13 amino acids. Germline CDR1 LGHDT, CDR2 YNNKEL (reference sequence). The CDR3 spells CASSSPALGRYTF. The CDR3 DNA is TGTGCCAGCAGCTCCCCGGCCTTGGGGCGCTACACCTTC.

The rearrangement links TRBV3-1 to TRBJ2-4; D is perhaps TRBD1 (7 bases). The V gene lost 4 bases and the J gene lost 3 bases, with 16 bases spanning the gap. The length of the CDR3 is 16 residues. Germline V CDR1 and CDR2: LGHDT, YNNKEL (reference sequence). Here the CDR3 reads CASSLRQGGSKNIQYF. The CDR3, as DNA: TGTGCCAGCAGCCTCCGACAGGGAGGAAGCAAAAACATTCAGTACTTC.

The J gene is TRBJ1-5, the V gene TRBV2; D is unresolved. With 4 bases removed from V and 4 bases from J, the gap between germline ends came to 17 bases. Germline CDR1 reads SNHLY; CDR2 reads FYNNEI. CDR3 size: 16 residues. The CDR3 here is CASSAGGPVVNQPQHF. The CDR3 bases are TGTGCCAGCAGTGCAGGAGGGCCCGTGGTTAATCAGCCCCAGCATTTT.

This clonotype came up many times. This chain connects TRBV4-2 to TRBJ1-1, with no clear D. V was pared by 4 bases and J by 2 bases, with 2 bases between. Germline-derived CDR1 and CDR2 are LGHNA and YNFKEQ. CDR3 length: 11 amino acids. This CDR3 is CASSRNTEAFF. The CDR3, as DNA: TGTGCCAGCAGCCGCAACACTGAAGCTTTCTTT.

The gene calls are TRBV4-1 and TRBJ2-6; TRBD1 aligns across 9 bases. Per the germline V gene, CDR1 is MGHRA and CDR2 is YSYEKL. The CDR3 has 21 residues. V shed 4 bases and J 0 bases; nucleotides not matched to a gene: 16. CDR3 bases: TGCGCCAGCAGCCCGTTGGGCCTGATAGGGACAGGGCGCTCTGGGGCCAACGTCCTGACTTTC. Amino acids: CASSPLGLIGTGRSGANVLTF.

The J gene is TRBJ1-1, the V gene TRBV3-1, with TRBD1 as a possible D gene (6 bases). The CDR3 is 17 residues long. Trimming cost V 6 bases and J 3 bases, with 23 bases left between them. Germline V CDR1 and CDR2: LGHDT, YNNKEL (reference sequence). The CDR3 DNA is TGTGCCAGCAGAGGGAGGGGGTTTTCGCGGCGGGACACTGAAGCTTTCTTT. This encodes CASRGRGFSRRDTEAFF.

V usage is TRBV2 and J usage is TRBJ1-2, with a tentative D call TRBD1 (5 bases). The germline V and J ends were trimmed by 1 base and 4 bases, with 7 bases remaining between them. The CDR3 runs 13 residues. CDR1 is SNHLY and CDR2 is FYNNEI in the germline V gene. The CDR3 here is CASSEGGGYGYTF. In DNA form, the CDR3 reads TGTGCCAGCAGTGAAGGGGGCGGCTATGGCTACACCTTC.

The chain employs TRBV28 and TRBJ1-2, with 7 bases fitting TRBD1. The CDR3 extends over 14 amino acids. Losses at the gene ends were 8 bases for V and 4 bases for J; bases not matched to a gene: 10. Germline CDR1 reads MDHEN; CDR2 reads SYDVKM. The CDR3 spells CASLYSPGGYGYTF. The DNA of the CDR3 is TGTGCCAGCCTATACAGCCCAGGGGGCTATGGCTACACCTTC.

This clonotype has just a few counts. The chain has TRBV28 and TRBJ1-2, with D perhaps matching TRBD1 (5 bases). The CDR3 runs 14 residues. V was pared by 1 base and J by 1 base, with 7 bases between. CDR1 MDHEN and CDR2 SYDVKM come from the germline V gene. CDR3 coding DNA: TGTGCCAGCAGTTTATCGGGGGTTAACTATGGCTACACCTTC. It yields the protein CASSLSGVNYGYTF.